One and the same sample provided the 25 T cell receptor beta chains below, sequenced in a study of vaccination effects on CD4 cells after COVID-19. No antigen is known for these receptors. Only in-frame clones appear in the TCRdb table, and some are missing; sequencing was by immunoSEQ multiplex PCR. The sample has approximately 31,000 clones; about two thirds are singletons. The culture ran for around nine days before CD4+ T cells were isolated. Sequences were derived from CD4+ T cells from PBMCs cultured without peptide, sampled before COVID-19 vaccination. Receptors were obtained from a human donor who received a COVID-19 vaccine.

This chain connects TRBV6-5 to TRBJ1-5; D unresolved. Germline V lookup: CDR1 MNHEY, CDR2 SVGAGI. This CDR3 region has 13 residues. V shed 0 bases and J shed 5 bases, with 5 bases lying between them. In DNA form, the CDR3 reads TGTGCCAGCAGTTACTCTATAGATCAGCCCCAGCATTTT. Translating gives CASSYSIDQPQHF.

This clone was recorded a few times. The chain uses TRBV3-1 (or the pseudogene TRBV3-2) and TRBJ1-2, with D unresolved. The V and J ends lost 1 base and 8 bases respectively, with 17 bases between them. The germline V gene encodes CDR1 LGHDT and CDR2 YNNKEL (reference sequence). The CDR3 is 15 amino acids. The CDR3 loop reads CASSQGLGVPGGYTF. The CDR3, as DNA: TGTGCCAGCAGCCAAGGCCTCGGAGTTCCAGGCGGCTACACCTTC.

This clone was observed a few times. The rearrangement joins TRBV2 to TRBJ1-6, with TRBD1 as a possible D gene (6 bases). The CDR3 sequence is 15 residues long. The germline gives CDR1 SNHLY, CDR2 FYNNEI. The ends were cut back, 6 bases at V and 8 bases at J, with 17 bases in the middle. The CDR3 region is CASRGRTGTDSPLHF. CDR3 in DNA: TGTGCCAGCAGAGGGAGAACAGGGACCGATTCACCCCTCCACTTT.

The chain uses TRBV5-5 and TRBJ2-4; 10 bases align to TRBD1. Germline values: CDR1 SGHKS, CDR2 YYEKEE (reference sequence). CDR3 length: 15 amino acids. V gave up 4 bases and J gave up 8 bases; unmatched junction bases: 9. For the CDR3, the DNA is TGTGCCAGCAGCCTGACCGGGACAGGGGTTGACATTCAGTACTTC. This encodes CASSLTGTGVDIQYF.

The rearrangement uses TRBV12-3 or TRBV12-4 and TRBJ1-1, with no clear D. Trimming stripped 6 bases from V and 8 bases from J, with 16 bases between. The CDR3 sequence is 13 residues long. CDR3 bases: TGTGCCAGCAGCCATAGCCGGTCTCGAGAAGCTTTCTTT. Its translation: CASSHSRSREAFF.

The chain recombines TRBV5-4 with TRBJ1-2, with D possibly being TRBD1 (6 bases). CDR3 length: 14 residues. With 5 bases removed from V and 4 bases from J, the gap between germline ends came to 15 bases. CDR1 and CDR2 from the germline V gene are SGHNT and YYREEE (reference sequence). In DNA form, the CDR3 reads TGTGCCAGCAGTCGAGATACAGGGACCTATGGCTACACCTTC. Translated, it gives CASSRDTGTYGYTF.

The V and J genes are TRBV7-8 and TRBJ1-1; D is ambiguous. This CDR3 comprises 16 residues. Trimming cost V 4 bases and J 0 bases, with 15 bases left between them. Per the germline V gene, CDR1 is SGHVS and CDR2 is FQNEAQ. CDR3 region: CASSSLERAVNTEAFF. Here the CDR3 DNA reads TGTGCCAGCAGCTCCCTCGAAAGGGCTGTGAACACTGAAGCTTTCTTT.

The chain carries TRBV12-3 or TRBV12-4 and TRBJ1-1; D possibly corresponds to TRBD1 (6 bases). This CDR3 is 13 amino acids long. Trimming left V 7 bases short and J 1 base short, with 10 bases between. The CDR3 DNA follows: TGTGCCAGCACCTGGACAGCGAACACTGAAGCTTTCTTT. This encodes CASTWTANTEAFF.

This clone has only a few counts. The rearrangement joins TRBV19 to TRBJ1-1; 8 bases fit TRBD1. The CDR3 contains 13 residues. The V gene's germline CDR1 is LNHDA and CDR2 SQIVND (reference sequence). V trimming: 4 bases; J trimming: 10 bases; junction bases outside the gene matches: 8. The CDR3 nucleotides are TGTGCCAGTAGTAGCACAGGGGGGGTAAGAGCTTTCTTT. It encodes CASSSTGGVRAFF.

This clone was seen once. The rearrangement joins TRBV29-1 to TRBJ2-5, with 8 bases identical to TRBD2. After removal of 4 bases from V and 5 bases from J, the junction contained 9 bases not matched to a gene. The CDR3 covers 14 residues. CDR1 and CDR2 from the germline V gene are SQVTM and ANQGSEA. CDR3 sequence (DNA): TGCAGCGTTGTTTCCAGCGGGGGTCCCGAGACCCAGTACTTC. Amino acids: CSVVSSGGPETQYF.

The chain couples TRBV11-3 to TRBJ2-7; the match to TRBD2 covers 7 bases. CDR1 is SGHNT, CDR2 YENEEA, per germline. After removal of 4 bases from V and 2 bases from J, the junction contained 8 bases not matched to a gene. The CDR3 runs 15 residues. CDR3: CASSSGGSATYEQYF. The CDR3, as DNA: TGTGCCAGCAGCTCCGGGGGGTCAGCGACCTACGAGCAGTACTTC. The variable domain in full, completed from reference TRBV11-3 and TRBJ2-7, reads EAGVVQSPRYKIIEKKQPVAFWCNPISGHNTLYWYLQNLGQGPELLIRYENEEAVDDSQLPKDRFSAERLKGVDSTLKIQPAELGDSAVYLCASSSGGSATYEQYFGPGTRLTVT.

V and J are TRBV27 and TRBJ1-6; D remains ambiguous. V lost 6 bases and J 0 bases, leaving 12 bases between the germline ends. The CDR3 spans 16 residues. CDR1 MNHEY and CDR2 SMNVEV come from the germline V gene (reference sequence). The CDR3 sequence is CASRREYGSYNSPLHF. Written as DNA, the CDR3 is TGTGCCAGCAGAAGGGAGTACGGCTCCTATAATTCACCCCTCCACTTT.

This clone came up a few times. The V call is TRBV18, the J call TRBJ1-2; possible D gene TRBD1, 5 bases. Germline CDR1 reads KGHSH; CDR2 reads LQKENI. This CDR3 comprises 16 residues. The V end was cut by 3 bases, the J end by 3 bases, with 17 bases between. The CDR3 DNA reads TGTGCCAGCTCACCGAGACAGCGAGGGCCGGACTATGGCTACACCTTC. Amino acid sequence: CASSPRQRGPDYGYTF.

This clone was observed a handful of times. The gene calls are TRBV10-2 and TRBJ2-1; the D gene could be TRBD1 or TRBD2 (5 bases each). With 9 bases removed from V and 7 bases from J, the gap between germline ends came to 22 bases. This CDR3 region has 15 residues. The germline gives CDR1 WSHSY, CDR2 SAAADI. CDR3 amino acids: CASNSGTSLGNEQFF. In DNA form, the CDR3 reads TGCGCCAGTAACTCCGGGACGTCGCTAGGTAATGAGCAGTTCTTC.

This clone showed up just a few times. V is TRBV7-9 and J is TRBJ2-7; 10 bases agree with TRBD2. V was clipped by 6 bases and J by 5 bases; unmatched bases: 7. Germline CDR1 is SEHNR and CDR2 is FQNEAQ (reference sequence). This CDR3 is 14 amino acids long. CDR3 amino acids: CASRSSGRSDEQYF. The CDR3 nucleotides read TGTGCCAGCAGAAGTAGCGGGAGGAGTGACGAGCAGTACTTC.

This chain's CDR3 is CASSLSEGLTEAFF. The DNA of the CDR3 is TGTGCCAGCAGTTTATCGGAGGGGCTGACTGAAGCTTTCTTT. The chain joins TRBV27 to TRBJ1-1; TRBD1 is a possible D gene (5 bases). Germline V gene data show CDR1 as MNHEY and CDR2 as SMNVEV (reference sequence). V gave up 0 bases and J gave up 5 bases, with 10 bases separating them. The length of the CDR3 is 14 residues.

The chain carries TRBV6-1 and TRBJ2-5; perhaps TRBD2 as D (6 bases). V gave up 3 bases and J gave up 10 bases, with 15 bases separating them. Per the germline V gene, CDR1 is MNHNS and CDR2 is SASEGT. This CDR3 has 13 amino acids. The chain's CDR3 is CASSDRAAEGQYF. The CDR3 DNA sequence: TGTGCCAGCAGTGATAGGGCCGCGGAGGGCCAGTACTTC.

The genes are TRBV29-1 and TRBJ2-3, with D possibly matching TRBD1 (5 bases). There are 12 residues in the CDR3. V lost 2 bases to trimming and J lost 12 bases, with 15 bases between them. Germline V CDR1 and CDR2: SQVTM, ANQGSEA. The CDR3 region has the DNA TGCAGCGTTGAAATGCGGCAGGGCGTTCAGTATTTT. Translated: CSVEMRQGVQYF.

This chain connects TRBV3-1 (or the pseudogene TRBV3-2) to TRBJ2-3, with D perhaps TRBD2 (5 bases). Per the germline V gene, CDR1 is LGHDT and CDR2 is YNNKEL (reference sequence). V was clipped by 1 base and J by 2 bases, with 13 bases between them. This CDR3 has 16 amino acids. The CDR3 sequence: CASSQGLAGPTDTQYF. The CDR3 region has the DNA TGTGCCAGCAGCCAAGGGCTAGCTGGGCCCACAGATACGCAGTATTTT.

The chain uses TRBV2 and TRBJ1-1; D not resolved. V lost 9 bases to trimming and J lost 1 base, with 15 bases between them. The CDR3 spans 14 residues. CDR1 is SNHLY, CDR2 FYNNEI, per germline. Here the CDR3 reads CASKKGGPNTEAFF. The CDR3 DNA reads as TGTGCCAGTAAAAAAGGAGGGCCGAACACTGAAGCTTTCTTT.

The chain combines TRBV5-1 with TRBJ2-5; 7 positions match TRBD2. The CDR3 totals 16 residues. J lost 0 bases, V lost 4 bases, and 9 bases had no gene match. In germline, CDR1 is SGHRS, CDR2 YFSETQ. As DNA, the CDR3 is TGCGCCAGCAGCAGGAAGCCAGCGGGAAACCAAGAGACCCAGTACTTC. It is translated as CASSRKPAGNQETQYF.

V and J are TRBV10-1 and TRBJ1-4, with TRBD1 identical over 9 bases. Germline CDR1 and CDR2: WNHNN and SYGVQD (reference sequence). The CDR3 sequence is 14 residues long. V dropped 8 bases and J dropped 8; count of bases not matched to a gene: 9. The CDR3 DNA reads as TGCGCCAGCGCCCCGGGACAGGGAGCCGAAAAACTGTTTTTT. It encodes CASAPGQGAEKLFF.

The rearrangement uses TRBV19 and TRBJ2-2; TRBD1 agrees at 9 bases. The CDR3 consists of 16 residues. Unmatched junction bases numbered 1, after V lost 0 bases and J lost 2 bases. Germline assignment: CDR1 LNHDA and CDR2 SQIVND (reference sequence). This CDR3 reads CASSIDTGGNTGELFF. DNA of the CDR3: TGTGCCAGTAGTATAGACACAGGGGGCAACACCGGGGAGCTGTTTTTT.

The rearrangement joins TRBV12-5 to TRBJ2-7, with TRBD1 as a possible D gene (5 bases). This CDR3 region has 16 residues. CDR1 and CDR2 from the germline V gene are LGHNT and FRNRAP. V lost 0 bases to trimming and J lost 3 bases, with 15 bases between them. The CDR3 sequence is CASGLVVRAANYEQYF. Here the CDR3 DNA reads TGTGCTAGTGGTTTGGTAGTCAGGGCCGCGAACTACGAGCAGTACTTC.

V and J are TRBV29-1 and TRBJ2-6; 8 bases map to TRBD1. CDR3 size: 17 residues. CDR1 is SQVTM, CDR2 ANQGSEA, per germline. Trimming took 6 bases from V and 2 from J; bases not matched to a gene: 12. CDR3 sequence: CSVAVRRGPPGANVLTF. The CDR3 DNA reads TGCAGCGTGGCGGTTCGCAGGGGGCCTCCTGGGGCCAACGTCCTGACTTTC.